These T cell receptor beta chains were read from a single sample in a study of blood T cell repertoires in COVID-19. The method was immunoSEQ multiplex PCR; TCRdb's version includes in-frame clones alone and lacks a portion of them. The sample holds under 300,000 clones, over 75% seen once. The sequencing sample was made of peripheral blood. The receptors stem from a human donor in a cohort sampled during active COVID-19. Each CDR3 is given with its conserved first and last residue. A D gene is named only where the DNA matches it firmly. Not all rows give a size; the values are once, few, many and, for expanded clones, a class.

V gene: TRBV4-2; D gene: .; J gene: TRBJ1-5; clone size: .; CDR3 DNA: TGTGCCAGCAGCCAAGGGTCACAGGTTGGAACTAATCAGCCCCAGCATTTT; CDR3 protein: CASSQGSQVGTNQPQHF
V gene: TRBV4-2; D gene: TRBD2; J gene: TRBJ2-1; clone size: .; CDR3 DNA: TGTGCCAGCAGCCTCCTCCTAGCGGGAGGGATTAATGAGCAGTTCTTC; CDR3 protein: CASSLLLAGGINEQFF
V gene: TRBV7-2; D gene: TRBD2; J gene: TRBJ2-3; clone size: once; CDR3 DNA: TGTGCCAGCAGCGGGGGGACTAGCGATGTCACAGATACGCAGTATTTT; CDR3 protein: CASSGGTSDVTDTQYF
V gene: TRBV27; D gene: TRBD1; J gene: TRBJ1-2; clone size: .; CDR3 DNA: TGTGCCAGCAGTTTATTACACAGGGGGCAGAACTATGGCTACACCTTC; CDR3 protein: CASSLLHRGQNYGYTF
V gene: TRBV19; D gene: .; J gene: TRBJ2-2; clone size: once; CDR3 DNA: TGTGCCAGTAAAGTAGCAGGGGCTTTCGGGGAGCTGTTTTTT; CDR3 protein: CASKVAGAFGELFF
V gene: TRBV5-1; D gene: .; J gene: TRBJ2-5; clone size: .; CDR3 DNA: TGCGCCAGCAGCTTGGGGACACCGCAAGAGACCCAGTACTTC; CDR3 protein: CASSLGTPQETQYF
V gene: TRBV11-1; D gene: .; J gene: TRBJ2-1; clone size: .; CDR3 DNA: TGTGCCAGCAGCTTAATGAGTGGAGGGGCGCATGAGCAGTTCTTC; CDR3 protein: CASSLMSGGAHEQFF
V gene: TRBV7-3; D gene: .; J gene: TRBJ2-2; clone size: .; CDR3 DNA: TGTGCCAGCAGCTCCCTGGGCCCCGGGGAGCTGTTTTTT; CDR3 protein: CASSSLGPGELFF
V gene: TRBV6-5; D gene: .; J gene: TRBJ2-1; clone size: .; CDR3 DNA: TGTGCCAGCAACAGGACACCAGACAATGAGCAGTTCTTC; CDR3 protein: CASNRTPDNEQFF
V gene: TRBV5-1; D gene: .; J gene: TRBJ2-1; clone size: .; CDR3 DNA: TGCGCCAGCAGCTTCGATAGCGGTTCTACCTACAATGAGCAGTTCTTC; CDR3 protein: CASSFDSGSTYNEQFF